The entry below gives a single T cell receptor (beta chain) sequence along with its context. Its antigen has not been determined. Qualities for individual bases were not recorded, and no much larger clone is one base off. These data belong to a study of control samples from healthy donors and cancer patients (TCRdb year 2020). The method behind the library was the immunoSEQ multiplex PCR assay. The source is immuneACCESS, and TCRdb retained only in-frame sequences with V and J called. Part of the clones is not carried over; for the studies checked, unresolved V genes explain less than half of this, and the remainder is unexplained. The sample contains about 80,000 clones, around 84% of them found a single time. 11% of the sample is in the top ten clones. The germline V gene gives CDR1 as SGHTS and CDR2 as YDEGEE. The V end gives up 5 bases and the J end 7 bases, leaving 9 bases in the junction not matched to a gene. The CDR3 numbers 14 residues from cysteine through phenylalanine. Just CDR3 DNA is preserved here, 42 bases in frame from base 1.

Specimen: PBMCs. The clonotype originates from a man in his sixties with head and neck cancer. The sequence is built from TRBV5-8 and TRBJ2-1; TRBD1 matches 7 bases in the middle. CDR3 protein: CASSSNRGWNEQFF. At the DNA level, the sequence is TGTGCCAGCAGTTCGAACAGGGGATGGAATGAGCAGTTCTTC.